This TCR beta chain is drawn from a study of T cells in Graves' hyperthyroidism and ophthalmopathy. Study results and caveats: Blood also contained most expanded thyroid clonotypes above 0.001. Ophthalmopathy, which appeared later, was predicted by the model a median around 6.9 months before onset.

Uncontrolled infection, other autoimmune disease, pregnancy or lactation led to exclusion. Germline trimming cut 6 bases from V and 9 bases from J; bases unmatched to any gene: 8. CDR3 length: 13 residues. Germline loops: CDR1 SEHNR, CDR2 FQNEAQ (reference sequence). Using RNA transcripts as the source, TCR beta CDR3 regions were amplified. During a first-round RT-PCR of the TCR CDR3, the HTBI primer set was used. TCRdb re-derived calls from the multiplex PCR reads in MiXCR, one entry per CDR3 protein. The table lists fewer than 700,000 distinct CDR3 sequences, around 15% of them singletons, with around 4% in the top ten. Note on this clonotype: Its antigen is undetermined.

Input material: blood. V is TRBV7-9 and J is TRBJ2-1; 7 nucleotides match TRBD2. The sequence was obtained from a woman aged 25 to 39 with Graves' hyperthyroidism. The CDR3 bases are TGTGCCAGCAGGGACCAGACTAGCTCTGAGCAGTTCTTC. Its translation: CASRDQTSSEQFF.